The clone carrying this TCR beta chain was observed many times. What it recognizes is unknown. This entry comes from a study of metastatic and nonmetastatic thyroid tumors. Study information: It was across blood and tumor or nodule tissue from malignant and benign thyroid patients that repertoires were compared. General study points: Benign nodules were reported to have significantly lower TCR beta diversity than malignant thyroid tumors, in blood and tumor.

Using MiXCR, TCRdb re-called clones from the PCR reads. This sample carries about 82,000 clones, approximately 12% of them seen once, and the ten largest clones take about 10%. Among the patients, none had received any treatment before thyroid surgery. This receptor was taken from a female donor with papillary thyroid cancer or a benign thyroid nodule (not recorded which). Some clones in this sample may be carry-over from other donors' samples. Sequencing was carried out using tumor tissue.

CDR3 DNA: TGTGCCTGGACGCCGGGACAGGGGAACAAAAACATTCAGTACTTC. It yields the protein CAWTPGQGNKNIQYF. The chain recombines TRBV30 with TRBJ2-4; 10 bases match TRBD1. CDR3 length: 15 residues. With 4 bases clipped from V and 3 bases from J, the junction kept 6 bases outside the gene matches. The germline gives CDR1 GTSNPN, CDR2 SVGIG (reference sequence).